This T cell receptor (beta chain) derives from a study of T cell repertoires in cytomegalovirus infection. As for the study in general: Recently identified HLA-C-restricted CMV epitopes were used, and well-studied HLA-B-restricted CMV epitopes were used as well.

TCRdb redid the calling of the reads with MiXCR, one entry per CDR3 protein. This table holds around 800,000 distinct CDR3 sequences, around a third found once. Turning to this clonotype: Its cognate antigen is unknown.

Notes on the study in general: In two of eight donors, the top clonotype was HLA-C-restricted CMV-specific. Summed frequency of public TCR beta families distinguished CMV carriers with the relevant HLA.

Germline CDR1 reads MNHEY; CDR2 reads SVGEGT. V was clipped by 5 bases and J by 1 base, with 9 bases between them. The CDR3 loop spans 14 amino acids. The V and J genes are TRBV6-2 or TRBV6-3 and TRBJ2-4; D possibly corresponds to TRBD1 (7 bases). The sample was cultured CD8+ T cells from PBMCs, taken from culture after CMV antigen stimulation. The clonotype was recovered from a human donor in good health (CMV status not recorded). Some clones in this sample may be carry-over from other donors' samples. The CDR3: CASSQGGAKNIQYF. The CDR3 DNA follows: TGTGCCAGCAGTCAGGGGGGTGCCAAAAACATTCAGTACTTC.